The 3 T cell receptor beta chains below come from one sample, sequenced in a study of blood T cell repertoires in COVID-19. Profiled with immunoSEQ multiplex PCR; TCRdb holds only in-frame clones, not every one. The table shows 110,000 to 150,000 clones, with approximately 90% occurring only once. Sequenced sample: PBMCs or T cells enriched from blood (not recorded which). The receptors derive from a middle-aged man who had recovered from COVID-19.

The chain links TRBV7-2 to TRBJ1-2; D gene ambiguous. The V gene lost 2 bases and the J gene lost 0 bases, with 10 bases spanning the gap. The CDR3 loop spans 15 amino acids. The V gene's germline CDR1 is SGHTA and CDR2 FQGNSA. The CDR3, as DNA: TGTGCCAGCAGCTTAATGGCAGGTTCTAACTATGGCTACACCTTC. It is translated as CASSLMAGSNYGYTF.

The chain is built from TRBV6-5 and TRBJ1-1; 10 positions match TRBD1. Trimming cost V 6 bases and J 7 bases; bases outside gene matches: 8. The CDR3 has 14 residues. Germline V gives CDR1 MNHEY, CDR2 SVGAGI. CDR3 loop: CASSSLTGGREAFF. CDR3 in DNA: TGTGCCAGCAGCTCCTTGACAGGGGGCCGTGAAGCTTTCTTT.

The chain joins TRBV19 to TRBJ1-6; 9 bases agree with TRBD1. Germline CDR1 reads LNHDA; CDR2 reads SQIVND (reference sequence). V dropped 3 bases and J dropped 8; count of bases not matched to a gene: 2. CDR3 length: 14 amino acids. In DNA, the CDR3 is TGTGCCAGTAGTATCGACAGGGGGGATTCACCCCTCCACTTT. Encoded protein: CASSIDRGDSPLHF.